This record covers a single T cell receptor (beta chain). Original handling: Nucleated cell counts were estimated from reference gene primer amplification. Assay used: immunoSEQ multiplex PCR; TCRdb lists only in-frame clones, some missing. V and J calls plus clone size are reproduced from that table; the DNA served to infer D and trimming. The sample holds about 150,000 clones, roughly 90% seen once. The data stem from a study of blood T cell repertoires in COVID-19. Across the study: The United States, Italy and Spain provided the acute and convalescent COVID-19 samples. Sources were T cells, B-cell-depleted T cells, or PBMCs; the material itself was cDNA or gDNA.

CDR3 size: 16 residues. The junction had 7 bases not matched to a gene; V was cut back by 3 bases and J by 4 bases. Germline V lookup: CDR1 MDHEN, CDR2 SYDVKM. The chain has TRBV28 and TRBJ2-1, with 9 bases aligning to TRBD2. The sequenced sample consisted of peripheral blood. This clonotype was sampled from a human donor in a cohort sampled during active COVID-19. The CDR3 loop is CASSFHSGSSYNEQFF. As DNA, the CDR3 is TGTGCCAGCAGTTTTCATAGCGGGAGTTCGTACAATGAGCAGTTCTTC.